These 32 T cell receptor beta chains share one sample of origin, sequenced in a study of blood T cells in healthy people across ages. It was with a sample-barcoded 5' primer and a J-beta primer mix that a second PCR of about 7 to 12 cycles was run. From the 5' RACE reads, TCRdb called clonotypes with MiXCR, one entry per CDR3 protein. The table has about 680,000 distinct CDR3 sequences, roughly 50% seen once. The sequenced material came from blood. The source of these receptors is a woman aged 55-69 years in good health.

A few counts support this clonotype. The chain joins TRBV5-1 to TRBJ2-5, with 7 nucleotides matching TRBD2. Germline CDR1 reads SGHRS; CDR2 reads YFSETQ. CDR3 size: 15 residues. With V trimmed by 3 bases and J by 2 bases, 7 bases remained unmatched. CDR3 DNA: TGCGCCAGCAGCTCTGTATCTAGCGGACAAGAGACCCAGTACTTC. Translating gives CASSSVSSGQETQYF. Full variable domain (missing parts from reference TRBV5-1 and TRBJ2-5): KAGVTQTPRYLIKTRGQQVTLSCSPISGHRSVSWYQQTPGQGLQFLFEYFSETQRNKGNFPGRFSGRQFSNSRSEMNVSTLELGDSALYLCASSSVSSGQETQYFGPGTRLLVL.

This clonotype was counted only a few times. The chain recombines TRBV25-1 with TRBJ2-3; weak D call: TRBD2 (7 bases). The V gene lost 7 bases and the J gene lost 4 bases, with 12 bases spanning the gap. Per the germline V gene, CDR1 is MGHDK and CDR2 is SYGVNS. This CDR3 comprises 13 residues. CDR3 bases: TGTGCCAGCAAGGGGGGGGTGCCAGATACGCAGTATTTT. It specifies CASKGGVPDTQYF.

This clonotype was counted a single time. The chain recombines TRBV28 with TRBJ2-1, with unresolved D. CDR1 is MDHEN, CDR2 SYDVKM, per germline. The CDR3 sequence is 15 residues long. V was pared by 2 bases and J by 8 bases, with 16 bases between. CDR3 DNA: TGTGCCAGCAGTTTAGGGATAGCCACGACGGATGAGCAGTTCTTC. Its protein is CASSLGIATTDEQFF.

J is TRBJ1-6 and V is TRBV25-1; no definite D call. CDR1 MGHDK and CDR2 SYGVNS come from the germline V gene. The CDR3 is 12 amino acids. V was shortened by 6 bases and J by 4 bases, with 4 bases between the two germline ends. The CDR3 DNA follows: TGTGCCAGCAGACAGTATAATTCACCCCTCCACTTT. Amino acid sequence: CASRQYNSPLHF. The full variable domain, completed using reference TRBV25-1 and TRBJ1-6, is EADIYQTPRYLVIGTGKKITLECSQTMGHDKMYWYQQDPGMELHLIHYSYGVNSTEKGDLSSESTVSRIRTEHFPLTLESARPSHTSQYLCASRQYNSPLHFGNGTRLTVT.

The genes are TRBV6-5 and TRBJ2-5; D gene uncertain. This CDR3 contains 14 residues. The V end was cut by 4 bases, the J end by 1 base, with 10 bases between. Germline values: CDR1 MNHEY, CDR2 SVGAGI. As DNA, the CDR3 is TGTGCCAGCAGTTTTGGTTACGCCCAAGAGACCCAGTACTTC. Translation: CASSFGYAQETQYF.

The chain couples TRBV10-3 to TRBJ2-7; 11 positions match TRBD1. CDR3 length: 16 residues. The germline gives CDR1 ENHRY, CDR2 SYGVKD. V was clipped by 8 bases and J by 3 bases; unmatched bases: 12. As DNA, the CDR3 is TGTGCCATCCGTTACGGGGCGGGACAGGGGGACTACGAGCAGTACTTC. It specifies CAIRYGAGQGDYEQYF.

The chain employs TRBV7-9 and TRBJ1-1; D is uncertain. Germline CDR1 and CDR2: SEHNR and FQNEAQ (reference sequence). The CDR3 has 14 amino acids. Trimming took 5 bases from V and 1 from J, leaving 11 bases between them. This CDR3 reads CASSRLQRNTEAFF. Here the CDR3 DNA reads TGTGCCAGCAGCCGTCTTCAAAGGAACACTGAAGCTTTCTTT.

In regard to this clonotype: It may be a read error: a sequence one base away is much more abundant. The chain employs TRBV30 and TRBJ2-3; a weak D match, TRBD2 (6 bases). From germline, CDR1 is GTSNPN and CDR2 SVGIG (reference sequence). The CDR3 is 13 amino acids. With 1 base removed from V and 8 bases from J, the gap between germline ends came to 13 bases. CDR3 DNA sequence: TGTGCCTGGAGTGGAACTAGCTCAGGTACGCAGTATTTT. Translating it yields CAWSGTSSGTQYF.

This clonotype was observed a few times. The genes are TRBV4-2 and TRBJ2-5; TRBD2 aligns across 7 bases. The DNA end is a closer match to TRBJ2-7, so the J assignment may be wrong. CDR3 size: 14 residues. Germline values: CDR1 LGHNA, CDR2 YNFKEQ. The CDR3 coding sequence is TGTGCCAGCAGCCAAGGGGCGGGAGCTGGCGAGCAGTACTTC. Translated, it gives CASSQGAGAGEQYF.

The chain joins TRBV5-1 to TRBJ1-1; the match to TRBD1 covers 10 bases. Losses at the gene ends were 0 bases for V and 6 bases for J; bases not matched to a gene: 8. From germline, CDR1 is SGHRS and CDR2 YFSETQ. The CDR3 extends over 16 amino acids. DNA for the CDR3: TGCGCCAGCAGCTTGGCCCTAGACAGGGGGCTATCTGAAGCTTTCTTT. Its translation is CASSLALDRGLSEAFF.

V gene TRBV24-1 combines with J gene TRBJ2-1; D uncertain. V was trimmed by 5 bases and J by 8 bases, leaving 15 bases between them. The germline V gene encodes CDR1 KGHDR and CDR2 SFDVKD. The length of the CDR3 is 14 residues. The CDR3 loop is CATSATPLVDEQFF. DNA for the CDR3: TGTGCCACCAGTGCCACACCGCTAGTTGATGAGCAGTTCTTC.

The J gene is TRBJ2-7, the V gene TRBV14; a weak D match, TRBD2 (6 bases). V was clipped by 4 bases and J by 7 bases, with 29 bases between them. Germline-derived CDR1 and CDR2 are SGHDN and FVKESK. This CDR3 is 18 amino acids long. Here the CDR3 DNA reads TGTGCCAGCAGCCCCCGGGAAGTAATGGCCCGGATCGGGGGTGAGCAGTACTTC. It yields the protein CASSPREVMARIGGEQYF.

This clonotype was detected a few times. CDR3 coding DNA: TGTGCGCTTGGAGGGGGGAACTATGGCTACACCTTC. Translating it yields CALGGGNYGYTF. This chain joins TRBV6-6 and TRBJ1-2, with a tentative D call TRBD1 (6 bases). This CDR3 has 12 residues. CDR1 and CDR2 (germline): MNHNY, SVGAGI (reference sequence).

A few counts support this clonotype. V is TRBV10-3 and J is TRBJ2-4, with a possible D match to TRBD2 (6 bases). Looked up from germline, CDR1 is ENHRY and CDR2 is SYGVKD. V dropped 10 bases and J dropped 9 bases, with 13 bases sitting between them. This CDR3 region has 11 residues. The CDR3 reads CATTDGSIQYF. Written as DNA, the CDR3 is TGTGCCACGACGGACGGGAGCATTCAGTACTTC.

The chain recombines TRBV4-2 with TRBJ2-5, with TRBD2 identical over 10 bases. The trim removed 1 base at V and 6 bases at J, leaving 8 bases unmatched. Germline assignment: CDR1 LGHNA and CDR2 YNFKEQ. CDR3 length equals 16 residues. The CDR3 protein is CASSQVGPAGGKTQYF. Here the CDR3 DNA reads TGTGCCAGCAGCCAAGTCGGGCCAGCGGGGGGGAAGACCCAGTACTTC.

The chain recombines TRBV7-9 with TRBJ2-1, with 8 bases that match TRBD2. CDR1 is SEHNR and CDR2 is FQNEAQ in the germline V gene (reference sequence). The trim removed 5 bases at V and 7 bases at J, leaving 10 bases unmatched. The CDR3 sequence is 15 residues long. The CDR3 is CASSRLSGRGNEQFF. CDR3 sequence (DNA): TGTGCCAGCAGCCGCTTGAGCGGGAGAGGGAATGAGCAGTTCTTC.

The V call is TRBV2, the J call TRBJ2-7, with 7 bases fitting TRBD1. The J call may be incorrect, as the DNA end agrees better with TRBJ2-5. Germline CDR1 and CDR2: SNHLY and FYNNEI. This CDR3 spans 14 amino acids. The CDR3 DNA follows: TGTGCCAGCAGTGACAGGCCAGGGGGAGAGACCCAGTACTTC. Translation gives CASSDRPGGETQYF.

J is TRBJ2-5 and V is TRBV9, with D tentatively TRBD2 (6 bases). The CDR3 runs 15 residues. Germline V gene sequence: CDR1 SGDLS, CDR2 YYNGEE. The V end was cut by 1 base, the J end by 2 bases, with 12 bases between. CDR3 DNA: TGTGCCAGCAGCGTATCTCCGACTAGACAAGAGACCCAGTACTTC. Translated, it gives CASSVSPTRQETQYF. Supplemented by reference TRBV9 and TRBJ2-5, the full variable domain reads DSGVTQTPKHLITATGQRVTLRCSPRSGDLSVYWYQQSLDQGLQFLIQYYNGEERAKGNILERFSAQQFPDLHSELNLSSLELGDSALYFCASSVSPTRQETQYFGPGTRLLVL.

The chain is built from TRBV10-3 and TRBJ2-7, with D possibly TRBD1 on 5 matching bases. V lost 6 bases, J lost 2 bases, and 8 bases lay in between. Per the germline V gene, CDR1 is ENHRY and CDR2 is SYGVKD. The CDR3 is 12 amino acids. CDR3 protein: CAISQGTYEQYF. The CDR3, as DNA: TGTGCCATCAGCCAGGGTACCTACGAGCAGTACTTC.

The chain recombines TRBV28 with TRBJ2-4, with D perhaps TRBD1 or TRBD2 (6 bases each). The CDR3 is made up of 14 amino acids. Per germline, CDR1 MDHEN and CDR2 SYDVKM. V lost 2 bases and J 6 bases, leaving 11 bases between the germline ends. DNA of the CDR3: TGTGCCAGCAGTTTACCACAGGGAGGAAACATTCAGTACTTC. It translates to CASSLPQGGNIQYF.

The chain recombines TRBV20-1 with TRBJ2-1, with 7 bases that match TRBD1. Per the germline V gene, CDR1 is DFQATT and CDR2 is SNEGSKA (reference sequence). The CDR3 loop spans 13 amino acids. V shed 3 bases and J 9 bases; nucleotides not matched to a gene: 8. The CDR3 region is CSARADRASEQFF. The CDR3 nucleotides read TGCAGTGCTAGGGCCGACAGGGCCAGTGAGCAGTTCTTC.

The rearrangement uses TRBV6-2 or TRBV6-3 and TRBJ2-2, with D possibly matching TRBD2 (6 bases). There are 17 residues in the CDR3. V was pared by 7 bases and J by 4 bases, with 22 bases between. Germline V gene lookup returns CDR1 MNHEY and CDR2 SVGEGT. CDR3 DNA sequence: TGTGCCAGCAATCTCGGTTTATGGCAGGGAGGCACCGGGGAGCTGTTTTTT. It encodes CASNLGLWQGGTGELFF.

The chain recombines TRBV28 with TRBJ2-7, with 12 bases matching TRBD2. CDR3 length equals 13 residues. Trimming removed 4 bases from V and 9 bases from J; junction bases left unmatched: 4. The germline gives CDR1 MDHEN, CDR2 SYDVKM. The CDR3 sequence: CASSSGLAGRQYF. CDR3 DNA sequence: TGTGCCAGCAGTTCCGGACTAGCGGGACGGCAGTACTTC.

This sequence joins TRBV28 and TRBJ2-7; 9 bases match TRBD1. Looked up from germline, CDR1 is MDHEN and CDR2 is SYDVKM. V trimming: 3 bases; J trimming: 1 base; junction bases outside the gene matches: 4. The CDR3 spans 15 residues. CDR3 in DNA: TGTGCCAGCAGTTTGTCGGACAGGGGATCCTACGAGCAGTACTTC. Protein product: CASSLSDRGSYEQYF.

This chain links TRBV7-8 with TRBJ1-1, with D perhaps matching TRBD1 (6 bases). CDR1 and CDR2 (germline): SGHVS, FQNEAQ. The germline V and J ends were trimmed by 3 bases and 5 bases, with 19 bases remaining between them. This CDR3 is built from 16 residues. CDR3 sequence: CASSLGETRGRTEAFF. CDR3 sequence (DNA): TGTGCCAGCAGCTTGGGGGAGACAAGGGGGAGAACTGAAGCTTTCTTT. Together with reference TRBV7-8 and TRBJ1-1, the CDR3 gives the full variable domain: GAGVSQSPRYKVAKRGQDVALRCDPISGHVSLFWYQQALGQGPEFLTYFQNEAQLDKSGLPSDRFFAERPEGSVSTLKIQRTQQEDSAVYLCASSLGETRGRTEAFFGQGTRLTVV.

V and J are TRBV28 and TRBJ1-2, with D perhaps matching TRBD1 (5 bases). CDR3 length equals 13 residues. Germline V CDR1 and CDR2: MDHEN, SYDVKM. V was pared by 4 bases and J by 1 base, with 7 bases between. The CDR3 coding sequence is TGTGCCAGCAGTTGGGGCAGTAACTATGGCTACACCTTC. Amino acid sequence: CASSWGSNYGYTF.

The chain carries TRBV5-4 and TRBJ2-4; tentative D call: TRBD2 (5 bases). Near its end, the DNA agrees better with TRBJ2-5, so the J call may be wrong. The CDR3 extends over 14 amino acids. CDR1 and CDR2 from the germline V gene are SGHNT and YYREEE (reference sequence). CDR3 protein: CASSLKTNLETQYF. The CDR3 DNA sequence: TGTGCCAGCAGCCTCAAGACTAACTTGGAGACCCAGTACTTC.

This chain links TRBV7-3 with TRBJ2-5; 9 bases line up with TRBD1. CDR1 and CDR2 (germline): SGHTA, FQGTGA. The J segment lost 3 bases and the V segment lost 5 bases, leaving 4 bases of the junction unmatched. There are 14 residues in the CDR3. The CDR3 sequence: CASSTGTGKETQYF. The CDR3 bases are TGTGCCAGCAGCACCGGGACAGGGAAAGAGACCCAGTACTTC.

The table lists this clonotype with a few counts. The chain recombines TRBV7-2 with TRBJ1-1; D is unresolved. In germline, CDR1 is SGHTA, CDR2 FQGNSA. The CDR3 is 14 residues long. With 1 base removed from V and 0 bases from J, the gap between germline ends came to 6 bases. CDR3 residues: CASSLVYVNTEAFF. The DNA for the CDR3 is TGTGCCAGCAGCTTAGTTTACGTGAACACTGAAGCTTTCTTT.

This clonotype was observed a handful of times. V is TRBV27 and J is TRBJ1-2; 7 nucleotides align to TRBD1. V shed 5 bases, J shed 4 bases, and the junction held 7 bases outside the gene matches. The germline V gene has CDR1 MNHEY and CDR2 SMNVEV (reference sequence). The CDR3 extends over 14 amino acids. The CDR3 nucleotides are TGTGCCAGCAGTCCGAACCGGGACAGCTATGGCTACACCTTC. Its translation is CASSPNRDSYGYTF.

Regarding this clonotype: A junction end diverges from the germline sequence, so it may reflect a read error. The genes are TRBV12-3 or TRBV12-4 and TRBJ2-1; the match to TRBD1 covers 7 bases. This CDR3 has 17 amino acids. CDR3 sequence reads: CASSPRQGISSYSEQFF. The CDR3 DNA follows: TGTGCCAGCAGTCCCAGACAGGGAATAAGCTCCTACAGTGAGCAGTTCTTC.

Only a few counts were recorded for this clonotype. The V and J genes are TRBV15 and TRBJ2-5; no definite D call. Trimming pared 0 bases from V and 4 bases from J, leaving 9 bases between. CDR3 length equals 14 residues. CDR1 and CDR2 (germline): LNHNV, YYDKDF (reference sequence). The CDR3 here is CATSRELDPETQYF. In DNA, the CDR3 is TGTGCCACCAGCAGAGAGCTAGACCCAGAGACCCAGTACTTC.